The 15 T cell receptor beta chains in this list originate from one sample, sequenced in a study of cytomegalovirus exposure and HLA in healthy donors. Primers included in the PCR were 60 Vbeta and 13 Jbeta primers. TCRdb's table, derived via immunoSEQ multiplex PCR, lists solely in-frame clones and lacks some. The top ten hold around 1.5% of the sample, which has around 180,000 clones, around 68% seen once. The sequenced sample consisted of PBMCs. Receptors were obtained from a girl between 5 and 17 years old in good health and CMV-seronegative.

As concerns this clone: Additional DNA sequences in this sample encode the identical CDR3. V usage is TRBV5-1 and J usage is TRBJ1-5; D is ambiguous. Trimming shortened V by 2 bases and J by 2 bases, and 8 bases separated the two germline ends. The V gene's germline CDR1 is SGHRS and CDR2 YFSETQ. CDR3 length: 14 amino acids. The CDR3 DNA follows: TGCGCCAGCAGCTTAGCTGGAGGCAATCAGCCCCAGCATTTT. Protein product: CASSLAGGNQPQHF.

The rearrangement joins TRBV9 to TRBJ1-1; weak D call: TRBD1 (5 bases). From germline, CDR1 is SGDLS and CDR2 YYNGEE. Trimming removed 4 bases from V and 7 bases from J, with 17 bases in between. CDR3 length equals 14 residues. In nucleotides, the CDR3 is TGTGCCAGCAGCCCCCCCGGGGGAGGGATTGAAGCTTTCTTT. Translation: CASSPPGGGIEAFF.

This rearrangement joins TRBV9 to TRBJ1-6; D remains unclear. Germline V gene data show CDR1 as SGDLS and CDR2 as YYNGEE. The CDR3 consists of 16 residues. V was clipped by 4 bases and J by 1 base, with 12 bases between them. CDR3 nucleotide sequence: TGTGCCAGCAGCATAGGAAGAGATTCCTATAATTCACCCCTCCACTTT. It is translated as CASSIGRDSYNSPLHF.

The gene calls are TRBV7-9 and TRBJ2-3, with a possible D match to TRBD1 (6 bases). The CDR3 spans 14 residues. V was trimmed by 1 base and J by 6 bases, leaving 11 bases between them. Germline lookup yields CDR1 SEHNR and CDR2 FQNEAQ (reference sequence). The CDR3 here is CASSLVQGADTQYF. The CDR3 DNA follows: TGTGCCAGCAGCTTAGTACAGGGAGCCGATACGCAGTATTTT.

This clone has only one observation. V gene TRBV13 combines with J gene TRBJ2-5, with 9 bases matching TRBD2. The CDR3 runs 14 residues. The V segment lost 3 bases and the J segment 4 bases; nucleotides outside the gene matches: 3. Germline loops: CDR1 PRHDT, CDR2 FYEKMQ (reference sequence). The CDR3, as DNA: TGTGCCAGCAGCTTCGGCGGGGGGGGAGAGACCCAGTACTTC. It encodes CASSFGGGGETQYF. The complete variable domain, with remaining parts taken from reference TRBV13 and TRBJ2-5, reads AAGVIQSPRHLIKEKRETATLKCYPIPRHDTVYWYQQGPGQDPQFLISFYEKMQSDKGSIPDRFSAQQFSDYHSELNMSSLELGDSALYFCASSFGGGGETQYFGPGTRLLVL.

This chain uses TRBV7-8 with TRBJ2-7, with a possible D match to TRBD1 (6 bases). The germline gives CDR1 SGHVS, CDR2 FQNEAQ. This CDR3 region has 17 residues. Trimming took off 2 bases at V and 0 bases at J, with 17 bases between the two ends. The CDR3 DNA reads as TGTGCCAGCAGCTTAACCCCGAGAGGGGGAAGCTCCTACGAGCAGTACTTC. Its protein product is CASSLTPRGGSSYEQYF.

The genes are TRBV20-1 and TRBJ2-5; weak D call: TRBD1 (6 bases). CDR1 is DFQATT and CDR2 is SNEGSKA in the germline V gene (reference sequence). This CDR3 is 11 amino acids long. V dropped 7 bases and J dropped 1 base, with 7 bases sitting between them. The CDR3 region has the DNA TGCAGTGGGACAGTCCAAGAGACCCAGTACTTC. This translates into CSGTVQETQYF.

The chain employs TRBV5-1 and TRBJ2-3; 7 nucleotides align to TRBD1. CDR1 and CDR2 from the germline V gene are SGHRS and YFSETQ. CDR3 length: 15 amino acids. After removal of 4 bases from V and 2 bases from J, the junction contained 7 bases not matched to a gene. The DNA of the CDR3 is TGCGCCAGCAGCCTTCTACAGGGGACCACAGATACGCAGTATTTT. The encoded protein is CASSLLQGTTDTQYF.

The chain links TRBV20-1 to TRBJ1-1; no firm D call. Trimming removed 6 bases at V and 1 base at J, with 6 bases between. The CDR3 length is 11 residues. CDR1 is DFQATT, CDR2 SNEGSKA, per germline (reference sequence). CDR3 region: CSAYRNTEAFF. In DNA, the CDR3 is TGCAGTGCGTACAGGAACACTGAAGCTTTCTTT.

This clone appeared a few times. Other DNA sequences in this specimen translate into the identical CDR3. The CDR3, as DNA: TGCGCCAGCAGCTTGGCCGGGGAGACTGAAGCTTTCTTT. It encodes CASSLAGETEAFF. J is TRBJ1-1 and V is TRBV5-1; no definite D call. The CDR3 totals 13 residues. Deletions cut 0 bases from V and 5 bases from J, with 8 bases between. Germline loops: CDR1 SGHRS, CDR2 YFSETQ.

The rearrangement links TRBV7-9 to TRBJ2-7; the D gene is possibly TRBD1 (6 bases). The germline V gene has CDR1 SEHNR and CDR2 FQNEAQ (reference sequence). This CDR3 is 14 amino acids long. Trimming stripped 10 bases from V and 3 bases from J, with 19 bases between. CDR3 sequence (DNA): TGTGCCACCCATCGTATCCCGGACAGCTACGAGCAGTACTTC. This gives the protein CATHRIPDSYEQYF.

V usage is TRBV5-6 and J usage is TRBJ2-6, with 7 positions matching TRBD1. The CDR3 runs to 17 residues. Germline values: CDR1 SGHDT, CDR2 YYEEEE. Trimming cost V 0 bases and J 4 bases; bases outside gene matches: 7. The DNA of the CDR3 is TGTGCCAGCAGCTTGGGGGACAGAAGGTTAGGGGCCAACGTCCTGACTTTC. Translating it yields CASSLGDRRLGANVLTF.

This clone was recorded only once. The V gene is TRBV19, the J gene TRBJ2-7; 11 positions agree with TRBD1. The germline V gene has CDR1 LNHDA and CDR2 SQIVND (reference sequence). V shed 4 bases and J 6 bases; nucleotides not matched to a gene: 5. The CDR3 totals 14 residues. This CDR3 reads CASSTDRGPSEQYF. The CDR3 nucleotides read TGTGCCAGTAGTACGGACAGGGGGCCGAGCGAGCAGTACTTC.

The gene calls are TRBV7-3 and TRBJ1-2; 8 bases are shared with TRBD1. Trimming removed 2 bases from V and 8 bases from J; junction bases left unmatched: 7. The CDR3 extends over 14 amino acids. Germline V CDR1 and CDR2: SGHTA, FQGTGA. CDR3 residues: CASSLRRGQGGYTF. The CDR3 DNA is TGTGCCAGCAGCTTACGCCGAGGACAGGGAGGCTACACCTTC.

The CDR3: CASKSDSKNSPLHF. In DNA, the CDR3 is TGTGCCAGCAAGTCAGACAGCAAGAATTCACCCCTCCACTTT. The chain uses TRBV2 and TRBJ1-6; D might be TRBD1 (5 bases). Trimming removed 7 bases at V and 7 bases at J, with 14 bases between. The germline CDR1 and CDR2 sequences are SNHLY and FYNNEI. The CDR3 runs 14 residues.